This entry is about one TCR beta chain. Its antigen is not known. This sample was included in a study of T cells after yellow fever vaccination. General observations from the study: Relatively few clonotypes were ones that appeared in both CD4 and CD8 compartments. Within FACS-sorted repertoires, abundant clonotypes contaminating from the bulk population could be present. Weaker overall, the secondary response nonetheless peaked faster (day 5 versus 15).

CDR1 is MNHEY, CDR2 SMNVEV, per germline (reference sequence). There are 14 residues in the CDR3. Template-switching 5'RACE yielded the TCR cDNA; a universal primer site and UMIs were added in the process. In TCRdb, the 5' RACE reads were re-called with MiXCR into one record per CDR3 protein. The sample records around 600,000 distinct CDR3 sequences, about 12% being singletons. Material: PBMCs, obtained on the day of the yellow fever booster vaccination. The sequence was obtained from a man aged 30 to 39 who received the YFV17D yellow fever vaccine. The chain recombines TRBV27 with TRBJ2-1; 10 nucleotides align to TRBD2. CDR3 nucleotides: TGTGCATCCAATGACAGCGGGAGGGACAATGAGCAGTTCTTC. Its protein product is CASNDSGRDNEQFF.